This T cell receptor beta chain was retrieved from a study of human T cells and chemical hapten exposure. CDR1 and CDR2 (germline): DFQATT, SNEGSKA (reference sequence). V gave up 2 bases and J gave up 2 bases, with 12 bases separating them. The CDR3 is made up of 14 amino acids. In its sample, this clonotype was seen many times. TCRdb re-called the RACE reads through MiXCR, storing one row per CDR3 protein. Found here are around 120,000 distinct CDR3 sequences, 13% of them singletons; the top ten hold 2.5% to 3.5%. The time point was: pre-sensitization, week 0. This sample's treatment: therapeutic diphenylcyclopropenone sensitization with weekly scalp DPC.

The receptor comes from a woman between 18 and 29 years old with alopecia areata. Some clones in this sample may be carry-over from other donors' samples. This specimen was whole blood, taken in connection with sensitization to the hapten diphenylcyclopropenone (DPC). The chain carries TRBV20-1 and TRBJ1-1, with a tentative D call TRBD1 (5 bases). CDR3 in DNA: TGCAGTGCTAGACCCCATGGGACTAACACTGAAGCTTTCTTT. It yields the protein CSARPHGTNTEAFF.